These 11 T cell receptor beta chains came from one sample sequenced in a study of beta chain features in type 1 diabetes. The investigators reverse transcribed all of the isolated RNA, so they sequenced expressed TCRB transcripts. Produced via immunoSEQ multiplex PCR; TCRdb's table is partial and in-frame only. The data hold some 60,000 clones, with around three fifths observed a single time. The sequencing input was Tregs from blood. The receptor source for this set is a woman in her late teens or twenties in good health.

The rearrangement joins TRBV19 to TRBJ2-2; maybe TRBD1 (6 bases). Between the trimmed V and J ends, which lost 8 bases and 4 bases, there was a span of 8 bases. The CDR3 totals 12 residues. The germline CDR1 and CDR2 sequences are LNHDA and SQIVND (reference sequence). CDR3 sequence reads: CASEGGTGELFF. CDR3 nucleotides: TGTGCCAGTGAAGGGGGCACCGGGGAGCTGTTTTTT.

V is TRBV29-1 and J is TRBJ2-1, with 7 bases identical to TRBD2. The ends lost 7 bases at V and 6 bases at J; junction bases unmatched: 21. This CDR3 comprises 17 residues. Per the germline V gene, CDR1 is SQVTM and CDR2 is ANQGSEA. CDR3 sequence: CSADRDYKGRPSNEQFF. The CDR3 nucleotides are TGCAGCGCCGACCGGGACTACAAAGGAAGACCCAGCAATGAGCAGTTCTTC.

This sequence joins TRBV4-1 and TRBJ2-7, with 7 bases identical to TRBD2. Per germline, CDR1 MGHRA and CDR2 YSYEKL. The CDR3 consists of 15 residues. The trim removed 5 bases at V and 4 bases at J, leaving 11 bases unmatched. In DNA, the CDR3 is TGCGCCAGCAGCGGGCTTGGGGCGGGAGTTTACGAGCAGTACTTC. The encoded protein is CASSGLGAGVYEQYF.

This sequence joins TRBV5-1 and TRBJ1-1; a weak D match, TRBD1 (6 bases). Germline assignment: CDR1 SGHRS and CDR2 YFSETQ. The CDR3 runs 15 residues. Between the trimmed V and J ends, which lost 5 bases and 1 base, there was a span of 15 bases. This CDR3 reads CASSELGQTNTEAFF. CDR3 nucleotide sequence: TGCGCCAGCAGTGAATTAGGACAGACGAACACTGAAGCTTTCTTT.

The genes are TRBV5-1 and TRBJ2-1; TRBD1 matches at 8 bases. CDR3 size: 15 residues. Losses at the gene ends were 4 bases for V and 1 base for J; bases not matched to a gene: 4. Germline CDR1 is SGHRS and CDR2 is YFSETQ. DNA for the CDR3: TGCGCCAGCAGCCGACAGGGGACTTCCTACAATGAGCAGTTCTTC. Amino acid sequence: CASSRQGTSYNEQFF.

The chain links TRBV27 to TRBJ1-1; D unclear. V lost 0 bases and J lost 0, with 5 bases in between. Germline CDR1 reads MNHEY; CDR2 reads SMNVEV (reference sequence). The CDR3 is 14 residues long. CDR3 in amino acids: CASSLSGMNTEAFF. Here the CDR3 DNA reads TGTGCCAGCAGTTTATCCGGTATGAACACTGAAGCTTTCTTT.

The chain employs TRBV29-1 and TRBJ2-7; TRBD1 aligns across 7 bases. The length of the CDR3 is 15 residues. In germline, CDR1 is SQVTM, CDR2 ANQGSEA. The J segment lost 3 bases and the V segment lost 7 bases, leaving 15 bases of the junction unmatched. The CDR3: CSAAASPGQRYEQYF. The CDR3 bases are TGCAGCGCCGCTGCATCTCCGGGACAGCGCTACGAGCAGTACTTC.

The chain links TRBV15 to TRBJ2-1; 7 positions agree with TRBD1. V lost 1 base, J lost 0 bases, and 3 bases stayed unmatched. CDR3 size: 16 residues. Germline V gene sequence: CDR1 LNHNV, CDR2 YYDKDF (reference sequence). In DNA, the CDR3 is TGTGCCACCAGCAGAGGACAGGGTAGCTCCTACAATGAGCAGTTCTTC. It yields the protein CATSRGQGSSYNEQFF.

The rearrangement uses TRBV4-1 and TRBJ2-7, with TRBD2 matching 12 bases. This CDR3 comprises 17 residues. J lost 5 bases, V lost 8 bases, and 16 bases had no gene match. The V gene's germline CDR1 is MGHRA and CDR2 YSYEKL. The CDR3 DNA follows: TGCGCCAGCGGACCCCCCCTCTCTAGCGGGAGGGCCCACGAGCAGTACTTC. Translated: CASGPPLSSGRAHEQYF.

The V gene is TRBV15, the J gene TRBJ1-1; D not certain. Looked up from germline, CDR1 is LNHNV and CDR2 is YYDKDF (reference sequence). The CDR3 has 15 amino acids. Trimming pared 4 bases from V and 0 bases from J, leaving 12 bases between. CDR3 amino acids: CATSKEGVMNTEAFF. In DNA form, the CDR3 reads TGTGCCACCAGCAAAGAGGGAGTTATGAACACTGAAGCTTTCTTT.

The V call is TRBV7-3, the J call TRBJ1-1; no clear D gene. The V end was cut by 3 bases, the J end by 0 bases, with 8 bases between. Per germline, CDR1 SGHTA and CDR2 FQGTGA. This CDR3 is built from 14 residues. CDR3 amino acids: CASSFSTLNTEAFF. Written as DNA, the CDR3 is TGTGCCAGCAGCTTTAGTACCCTGAACACTGAAGCTTTCTTT.